These 26 T cell receptor beta chains were sequenced from one sample in a study of cytomegalovirus exposure and HLA in healthy donors. PCR amplification relied on 60 Vbeta primers (plus 13 Jbeta primers). Profiled with immunoSEQ multiplex PCR; TCRdb holds only in-frame clones, not every one. The table shows about 200,000 clones, with 75% to 90% occurring only once. The sample was PBMCs. Receptors originate from a woman aged 50 to 65 in good health and CMV-seropositive.

The J gene is TRBJ2-7, the V gene TRBV10-3, with a possible D match to TRBD1 (6 bases). Trimming stripped 10 bases from V and 3 bases from J, with 10 bases between. Looked up from germline, CDR1 is ENHRY and CDR2 is SYGVKD. The CDR3 runs 11 residues. CDR3 nucleotide sequence: TGTGCCACGATGGACAGCTACGAGCAGTACTTC. Translation: CATMDSYEQYF.

The sample holds a few counts of this clone. The germline gene is not matched at one end of the junction; a read error may be the cause. The chain recombines TRBV7-9 with TRBJ2-1, with D maybe TRBD2 (6 bases). Germline CDR1 SEHNR, CDR2 FQNEAQ (reference sequence). The CDR3 totals 16 residues. The CDR3 here is CSSSERPRRGYNEQFF. The CDR3 bases are TGTTCCAGCAGTGAGCGCCCAAGGCGGGGATACAATGAGCAGTTCTTC.

The chain combines TRBV10-2 with TRBJ1-5; the match to TRBD1 covers 9 bases. The CDR3 is made up of 14 amino acids. V lost 10 bases to trimming and J lost 1 base; unmatched junction nucleotides: 5. Germline assignment: CDR1 WSHSY and CDR2 SAAADI. The CDR3 coding sequence is TGCGCCACTCGGACAGGGGAGAGCAATCAGCCCCAGCATTTT. Translating it yields CATRTGESNQPQHF.

The sample holds a few counts of this clone. This chain connects TRBV4-1 to TRBJ1-3; the match to TRBD1 covers 11 bases. The CDR3 length is 17 residues. Unmatched junction bases numbered 7, after V lost 4 bases and J lost 2 bases. Germline CDR1 is MGHRA and CDR2 is YSYEKL. The CDR3 sequence is CASSPRDRGKAGNTIYF. CDR3 bases: TGCGCCAGCAGCCCCCGGGACAGGGGGAAAGCTGGAAACACCATATATTTT.

This clone was observed once. The chain joins TRBV27 to TRBJ2-3; TRBD2 aligns across 7 bases. The CDR3 totals 16 residues. Germline V gives CDR1 MNHEY, CDR2 SMNVEV (reference sequence). Trimming cost V 6 bases and J 8 bases; bases outside gene matches: 17. The CDR3 DNA reads as TGTGCCAGCAGGGAGGGAGGTCGGGGGGTTGGGAGTACGCAGTATTTT. Amino acid sequence: CASREGGRGVGSTQYF.

The chain employs TRBV11-2 and TRBJ2-5, with 8 bases identical to TRBD2. Trimming removed 5 bases from V and 5 bases from J; junction bases left unmatched: 7. The germline V gene encodes CDR1 SGHAT and CDR2 FQNNGV. The CDR3 extends over 14 amino acids. The CDR3 here is CASSPGGNEETQYF. CDR3 bases: TGTGCCAGCAGCCCGGGGGGGAACGAGGAGACCCAGTACTTC.

The chain uses TRBV5-6 and TRBJ2-7, with 7 bases fitting TRBD1. This CDR3 is built from 14 residues. Germline V gene data show CDR1 as SGHDT and CDR2 as YYEEEE. Losses at the gene ends were 4 bases for V and 4 bases for J; bases not matched to a gene: 8. The CDR3 DNA reads TGTGCCAGCAGCCCCCCCGACAGGGTGTACGAGCAGTACTTC. Translation gives CASSPPDRVYEQYF.

V gene TRBV19 combines with J gene TRBJ2-7; possibly TRBD1 for D (5 bases). The CDR3 loop spans 14 amino acids. Trimming stripped 6 bases from V and 4 bases from J, with 16 bases between. Germline assignment: CDR1 LNHDA and CDR2 SQIVND (reference sequence). CDR3 coding DNA: TGTGCCAGTAGGGCTCCGGAGAAGGGGTACGAGCAGTACTTC. This translates into CASRAPEKGYEQYF.

This clone was counted once. In DNA form, the CDR3 reads TGCGCCAGCAGCCATGGAAACAGGGGGCGGACTGAAGCTTTCTTT. This translates into CASSHGNRGRTEAFF. The chain couples TRBV4-1 to TRBJ1-1, with TRBD1 identical over 9 bases. This CDR3 comprises 15 residues. Per germline, CDR1 MGHRA and CDR2 YSYEKL. The V segment lost 3 bases and the J segment 5 bases; nucleotides outside the gene matches: 7.

This chain uses TRBV30 with TRBJ2-3; D is unclear. The CDR3 extends over 13 amino acids. The V gene lost 3 bases and the J gene lost 0 bases, with 7 bases spanning the gap. Germline CDR1 GTSNPN, CDR2 SVGIG (reference sequence). The CDR3 region is CAWSRRSTDTQYF. The CDR3 DNA reads as TGTGCCTGGAGCCGGCGGAGCACAGATACGCAGTATTTT.

This chain joins TRBV27 and TRBJ2-1; 13 nucleotides align to TRBD2. With V trimmed by 6 bases and J by 10 bases, 9 bases remained unmatched. This CDR3 is built from 15 residues. Germline V CDR1 and CDR2: MNHEY, SMNVEV (reference sequence). CDR3 coding DNA: TGTGCCAGCAGCTCCGGGACTAGCGGGGCAAGCGAGCAGTTCTTC. Its translation is CASSSGTSGASEQFF.

The chain combines TRBV7-3 with TRBJ2-2; unclear D gene. The CDR3 is 16 residues long. Germline V gene sequence: CDR1 SGHTA, CDR2 FQGTGA. The V end was cut by 6 bases, the J end by 6 bases, with 20 bases between. CDR3 bases: TGTGCCAGCAGTTCTCGGGTGGTAGGCGGCCCCGGGGAGCTGTTTTTT. Translation gives CASSSRVVGGPGELFF.

The rearrangement uses TRBV7-6 and TRBJ2-1; TRBD1 might be the D (5 bases). The V end lost 5 bases, the J end lost 1 base, and 12 bases lay between the germline ends. CDR3 length: 15 residues. The V gene's germline CDR1 is SGHVS and CDR2 FNYEAQ. This chain's CDR3 is CASSPAGLSYNEQFF. The CDR3 nucleotides read TGTGCCAGCAGCCCCGCAGGGTTGTCCTACAATGAGCAGTTCTTC.

A few counts support this clone. This chain connects TRBV15 to TRBJ1-2; TRBD1 aligns across 10 bases. V lost 0 bases and J lost 8; bases outside the gene matches: 6. This CDR3 spans 15 amino acids. Germline-derived CDR1 and CDR2 are LNHNV and YYDKDF (reference sequence). In DNA form, the CDR3 reads TGTGCCACCAGCAGAGATAGACAGGGGGCGGGGGGCTACACCTTC. As protein: CATSRDRQGAGGYTF.

The chain is built from TRBV18 and TRBJ2-5; TRBD1 aligns across 8 bases. Losses at the gene ends were 6 bases for V and 5 bases for J; bases not matched to a gene: 8. CDR3 length equals 14 residues. Germline CDR1 and CDR2: KGHSH and LQKENI. CDR3 in DNA: TGTGCCAGCTCTATAACAGGGGGTCGGGAGACCCAGTACTTC. It codes for CASSITGGRETQYF.

The sample holds a few counts of this clone. The chain employs TRBV13 and TRBJ2-1, with D maybe TRBD1 (7 bases). The V gene lost 3 bases and the J gene lost 7 bases, with 25 bases spanning the gap. The CDR3 is 18 residues long. Germline V gene sequence: CDR1 PRHDT, CDR2 FYEKMQ (reference sequence). The chain's CDR3 is CASSFGGQTRGTANEQFF. The CDR3 nucleotides read TGTGCCAGCAGCTTTGGAGGTCAGACCCGGGGGACAGCTAATGAGCAGTTCTTC. The full variable domain, completed using reference TRBV13 and TRBJ2-1, is AAGVIQSPRHLIKEKRETATLKCYPIPRHDTVYWYQQGPGQDPQFLISFYEKMQSDKGSIPDRFSAQQFSDYHSELNMSSLELGDSALYFCASSFGGQTRGTANEQFFGPGTRLTVL.

V is TRBV18 and J is TRBJ2-1, with TRBD1 matching over 11 bases. The V gene's germline CDR1 is KGHSH and CDR2 LQKENI. The junction had 3 bases not matched to a gene; V was cut back by 4 bases and J by 1 base. The CDR3 extends over 16 amino acids. For the CDR3, the DNA is TGTGCCAGCTCACGTGGACAGGGGGCATCCTACAATGAGCAGTTCTTC. Translation: CASSRGQGASYNEQFF.

The rearrangement uses TRBV5-6 and TRBJ2-7, with 7 bases fitting TRBD1. The J segment lost 0 bases and the V segment lost 4 bases, leaving 7 bases of the junction unmatched. This CDR3 spans 15 amino acids. Germline CDR1 reads SGHDT; CDR2 reads YYEEEE. This CDR3 reads CASSRWGQPSYEQYF. The CDR3 nucleotides are TGTGCCAGCAGCCGATGGGGACAGCCCTCCTACGAGCAGTACTTC. The whole variable domain, remainder taken from reference TRBV5-6 and TRBJ2-7, is DAGVTQSPTHLIKTRGQQVTLRCSPKSGHDTVSWYQQALGQGPQFIFQYYEEEERQRGNFPDRFSGHQFPNYSSELNVNALLLGDSALYLCASSRWGQPSYEQYFGPGTRLTVT.

The chain combines TRBV19 with TRBJ1-2; D remains ambiguous. Germline CDR1 and CDR2: LNHDA and SQIVND (reference sequence). Deletions cut 0 bases from V and 3 bases from J, with 5 bases between. The CDR3 sequence is 13 residues long. The CDR3 DNA follows: TGTGCCAGTAGTATAGATGCAGACTATGGCTACACCTTC. Translating it yields CASSIDADYGYTF. Full variable domain (missing parts from reference TRBV19 and TRBJ1-2): DGGITQSPKYLFRKEGQNVTLSCEQNLNHDAMYWYRQDPGQGLRLIYYSQIVNDFQKGDIAEGYSVSREKKESFPLTVTSAQKNPTAFYLCASSIDADYGYTFGSGTRLTVV.

The chain joins TRBV7-6 to TRBJ2-3; 7 nucleotides match TRBD2. Germline CDR1 and CDR2: SGHVS and FNYEAQ. This CDR3 comprises 14 residues. J lost 6 bases, V lost 0 bases, and 3 bases had no gene match. The CDR3 nucleotides are TGTGCCAGCAGCTTAGCGGGGGGGGTTGATACGCAGTATTTT. It translates to CASSLAGGVDTQYF.

The chain carries TRBV28 and TRBJ2-7, with TRBD2 as a possible D gene (6 bases). Between the trimmed V and J ends, which lost 6 bases and 0 bases, there was a span of 15 bases. Germline V lookup: CDR1 MDHEN, CDR2 SYDVKM. This CDR3 region has 15 residues. The CDR3 reads CASSPNRRDSYEQYF. For the CDR3, the DNA is TGTGCCAGCAGCCCAAATCGGCGGGACTCCTACGAGCAGTACTTC.

J is TRBJ2-5 and V is TRBV5-1, with 8 bases fitting TRBD2. V was clipped by 0 bases and J by 7 bases; unmatched bases: 8. Looked up from germline, CDR1 is SGHRS and CDR2 is YFSETQ. The CDR3 contains 15 residues. In nucleotides, the CDR3 is TGCGCCAGCAGCTTGGTTTTGGGTCGGGAGGGGACCCAGTACTTC. It translates to CASSLVLGREGTQYF.

V gene TRBV6-6 combines with J gene TRBJ2-7; 7 nucleotides agree with TRBD1. CDR1 is MNHNY and CDR2 is SVGAGI in the germline V gene (reference sequence). The CDR3 extends over 15 amino acids. J gave up 0 bases and V 2 bases, and 4 bases lay outside the gene matches. CDR3 region: CASSYGTAFSYEQYF. DNA for the CDR3: TGTGCCAGCAGTTACGGGACAGCATTCTCCTACGAGCAGTACTTC.

J is TRBJ2-3 and V is TRBV29-1, with D perhaps TRBD2 (6 bases). V lost 2 bases to trimming and J lost 1 base, with 10 bases between them. Germline values: CDR1 SQVTM, CDR2 ANQGSEA. The CDR3 extends over 14 amino acids. The CDR3 loop reads CSVERWEGTDTQYF. DNA for the CDR3: TGCAGCGTTGAAAGATGGGAGGGCACAGATACGCAGTATTTT.

The chain is built from TRBV6-1 and TRBJ1-6; D might be TRBD1 (6 bases). The CDR3 contains 15 residues. Germline assignment: CDR1 MNHNS and CDR2 SASEGT. The V end was cut by 3 bases, the J end by 6 bases, with 12 bases between. The CDR3: CASSDRGQINSPLHF. The CDR3 DNA is TGTGCCAGCAGTGACAGGGGACAAATTAATTCACCCCTCCACTTT.

This clone appeared a few times. This sequence joins TRBV11-3 and TRBJ2-4; 8 bases match TRBD2. Losses at the gene ends were 5 bases for V and 9 bases for J; bases not matched to a gene: 6. The CDR3 length is 13 residues. Germline lookup yields CDR1 SGHNT and CDR2 YENEEA. This CDR3 is CASSRDAGGIQYF. The CDR3 bases are TGTGCCAGCAGCAGGGACGCGGGAGGCATTCAGTACTTC.